The rows below give T cell receptor beta chains drawn from one sample of a study of T cell changes during pregnancy in multiple sclerosis. TCRdb keeps only in-frame clones here, not all; method: immunoSEQ multiplex PCR. Of around 79,000 clones in the sample, about 93% were seen once. This specimen was CD4+ T cells from peripheral blood mononuclear cells, taken in the second trimester of pregnancy. The receptors come from a female donor with multiple sclerosis, enrolled in a pregnancy study. The CDR3 runs from the conserved cysteine through the conserved F or W. A D gene is named only where the DNA matches it firmly. Only some rows state a clone size, as once, few, many or a class for expanded clones.

>TRBD1|TRBJ1-1|-|TRBV7-9
CASEIRDRDYF
TGTGCCAGCGAGATCCGGGACAGGGATTACTTT
>TRBD1|TRBJ2-5|-|TRBV2
CASRQGARETQYF
TGTGCCAGCAGGCAGGGGGCGAGAGAGACCCAGTACTTC
>TRBD1|TRBJ2-7|-|TRBV18
CASSPGTGGGYEQYF
TGTGCCAGCTCACCCGGGACAGGGGGTGGCTACGAGCAGTACTTC
>-|TRBJ2-5|-|TRBV28
CASRPEGGEETQYF
TGTGCCAGCCGTCCTGAAGGAGGGGAAGAGACCCAGTACTTC
>TRBD1|TRBJ1-1|-|TRBV30
CAWMPGGRGLVGEAFF
TGTGCCTGGATGCCCGGTGGCAGGGGGCTTGTCGGTGAAGCTTTCTTT
>-|TRBJ2-3|-|TRBV5-1
CASSLPNKDTQYF
TGCGCCAGCAGCTTGCCTAATAAGGATACGCAGTATTTT
>TRBD1|TRBJ1-4|-|TRBV7-2
CASSFHNRQGFVEKLFF
TGTGCCAGCAGCTTCCATAATAGACAGGGCTTCGTTGAAAAACTGTTTTTT
>TRBD1|TRBJ1-4|-|TRBV11-2
CASSLARGAEKLFF
TGTGCCAGCAGCTTAGCCAGGGGGGCAGAAAAACTGTTTTTT
>-|TRBJ1-1|once|TRBV28
CASSLSDMRGRAFF
TGTGCCAGCAGTTTATCTGACATGCGGGGTCGGGCTTTCTTT
>TRBD2|TRBJ2-7|-|TRBV5-6
CASSPGGTSYEQYF
TGTGCCAGCTCGCCGGGGGGGACGTCCTACGAGCAGTACTTC
>TRBD2|TRBJ2-1|once|TRBV2
CASRSSGGANEQFF
TGTGCCAGCAGGAGTAGCGGGGGGGCCAATGAGCAGTTCTTC
>TRBD1|TRBJ1-2|-|TRBV6-5
CASSYSNRGNYGYTF
TGTGCCAGCAGTTACTCGAACAGGGGGAACTATGGCTACACCTTC
>TRBD1|TRBJ2-2|-|TRBV5-4
CASRETGYTGELFF
TGTGCCAGCAGAGAGACAGGGTACACCGGGGAGCTGTTTTTT
>TRBD1|TRBJ1-4|-|TRBV6-1
CASSGWTGKNEKLFF
TGTGCCAGCAGTGGTTGGACAGGGAAAAATGAAAAACTGTTTTTT
>TRBD2|TRBJ2-5|-|TRBV5-4
CASSLAGTSGKTQYF
TGTGCCAGCAGCTTGGCGGGGACTAGCGGTAAGACCCAGTACTTC
>-|TRBJ1-2|-|TRBV30
CAWSAPASPRYGYTF
TGTGCCTGGAGTGCCCCGGCCTCTCCGAGGTATGGCTACACCTTC
>TRBD2|TRBJ2-3|-|TRBV11-3
CASSLLAGAASTDTQYF
TGTGCCAGCAGCTTACTAGCGGGGGCGGCTAGCACAGATACGCAGTATTTT
>-|TRBJ1-3|-|TRBV6-5
CASSPGGGSSIYF
TGTGCCAGCAGTCCTGGGGGGGGATCCTCCATATATTTT
>-|TRBJ2-7|-|TRBV21-1
CASSKEGTSGRRTLEQYF
TGTGCCAGCAGCAAAGAAGGGACTAGCGGGAGGAGAACTCTCGAGCAGTACTTC
>TRBD1|TRBJ2-5|-|TRBV5-6
CASSLPGQGIQETQYF
TGTGCCAGCAGCTTACCGGGACAGGGAATTCAAGAGACCCAGTACTTC
>TRBD1|TRBJ1-1|-|TRBV29-1
CSVLQGTGVEAFF
TGCAGCGTTCTACAGGGGACGGGTGTTGAAGCTTTCTTT
>-|TRBJ2-7|-|TRBV4-1
CASSQVFSGSTYEQYF
TGCGCCAGCAGCCAGGTATTTAGCGGCTCAACCTACGAGCAGTACTTC
>-|TRBJ2-7|-|TRBV9
CASSVGNRDYEQYF
TGTGCCAGCAGCGTAGGCAACAGGGACTACGAGCAGTACTTC
>TRBD2|TRBJ2-7|-|TRBV10-3
CAISDLGGGTGEQYF
TGTGCCATCAGTGACCTTGGCGGGGGGACGGGGGAGCAGTACTTC
>-|TRBJ2-5|-|TRBV19
CASSTIPGAPLEETQYF
TGTGCCAGTAGTACGATACCGGGAGCCCCTTTAGAGGAGACCCAGTACTTC
>-|TRBJ2-3|-|TRBV5-6
CASTRGSTDTQYF
TGTGCCAGTACCAGGGGTAGCACAGATACGCAGTATTTT
>TRBD1|TRBJ1-1|-|TRBV27
CASSLQGARTEAFF
TGTGCCAGCAGTCTTCAGGGGGCAAGGACTGAAGCTTTCTTT
>-|TRBJ2-7|-|TRBV10-3
CAISATTGINEQYF
TGTGCCATCAGTGCGACAACAGGGATCAACGAGCAGTACTTC
>-|TRBJ1-5|-|TRBV2
CASTEGGGSQPQHF
TGTGCCTCCACGGAGGGGGGGGGTAGTCAGCCCCAGCATTTT
>-|TRBJ1-1|-|TRBV28
CASSAVGGMNTEAFF
TGTGCCAGCAGTGCCGTCGGGGGTATGAACACTGAAGCTTTCTTT
>-|TRBJ1-1|-|TRBV7-9
CASRLGTSMNTEAFF
TGTGCCAGCCGATTAGGGACTTCCATGAACACTGAAGCTTTCTTT
>TRBD2|TRBJ2-1|-|TRBV7-9
CASSLEVGLAGEQFF
TGTGCCAGCAGCTTAGAGGTCGGTCTAGCGGGTGAGCAGTTCTTC
>TRBD1|TRBJ1-2|-|TRBV6-5
CASSHGTEYGYTF
TGTGCCAGCAGTCACGGGACAGAGTATGGCTACACCTTC
>-|TRBJ1-5|few|TRBV7-2
CASSLFNQPQHF
TGTGCCAGCAGCCTCTTCAATCAGCCCCAGCATTTT
>-|TRBJ1-3|once|TRBV11-3
CASSLQGTFRSSGNTIYF
TGTGCCAGCAGCTTACAAGGAACCTTCCGGAGCTCTGGAAACACCATATATTTT
>-|TRBJ1-1|-|TRBV29-1
CSAQGRLGNTEAFF
TGCAGCGCTCAGGGGCGGCTGGGCAACACTGAAGCTTTCTTT
>TRBD1|TRBJ1-6|-|TRBV2
CASILDRANSPLHF
TGTGCCAGCATTCTGGACAGGGCTAATTCACCCCTCCACTTT
>-|TRBJ1-2|-|TRBV28
CASSRPKAANYGYTF
TGTGCCAGCAGCCGCCCCAAGGCGGCTAACTATGGCTACACCTTC
>-|TRBJ2-7|-|TRBV7-8
CASSLVGLGEQYF
TGTGCCAGCAGCTTGGTCGGACTCGGCGAGCAGTACTTC
>TRBD1|TRBJ2-7|-|TRBV5-4
CASSAHGTGIRYEQYF
TGTGCCAGCAGCGCACACGGGACAGGGATTCGGTACGAGCAGTACTTC
>TRBD2|TRBJ2-7|-|TRBV5-6
CASSFFLPLAGDEQYF
TGTGCCAGCAGCTTTTTCCTCCCACTAGCGGGAGACGAGCAGTACTTC
>-|TRBJ1-4|-|TRBV30
CAWSVRVNEKLFF
TGTGCCTGGAGTGTAAGAGTTAATGAAAAACTGTTTTTT
>-|TRBJ1-1|-|TRBV4-1
CASSQSRGAGNTEAFF
TGCGCCAGCAGCCAATCCCGGGGGGCGGGGAACACTGAAGCTTTCTTT
>-|TRBJ2-7|-|TRBV10-2
CASRGGPNRYEQYF
TGCGCCAGCAGGGGAGGACCCAACCGTTACGAGCAGTACTTC
>TRBD1|TRBJ2-7|-|TRBV29-1
CSVGDRQIGEQYF
TGCAGCGTTGGGGACAGGCAGATTGGTGAGCAGTACTTC